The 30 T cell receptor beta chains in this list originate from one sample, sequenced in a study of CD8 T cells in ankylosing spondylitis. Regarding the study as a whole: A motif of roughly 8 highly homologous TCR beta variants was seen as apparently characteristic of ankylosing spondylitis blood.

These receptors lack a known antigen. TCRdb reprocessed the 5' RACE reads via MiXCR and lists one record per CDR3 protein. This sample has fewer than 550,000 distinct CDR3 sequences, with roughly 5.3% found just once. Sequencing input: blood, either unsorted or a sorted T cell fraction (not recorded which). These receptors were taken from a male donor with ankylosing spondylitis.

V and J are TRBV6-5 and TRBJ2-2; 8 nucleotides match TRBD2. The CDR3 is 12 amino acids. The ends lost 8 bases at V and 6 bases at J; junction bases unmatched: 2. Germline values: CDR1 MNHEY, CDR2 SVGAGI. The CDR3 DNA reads TGTGCCAGCGGACTAGCCCCCGGGGAGCTGTTTTTT. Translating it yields CASGLAPGELFF.

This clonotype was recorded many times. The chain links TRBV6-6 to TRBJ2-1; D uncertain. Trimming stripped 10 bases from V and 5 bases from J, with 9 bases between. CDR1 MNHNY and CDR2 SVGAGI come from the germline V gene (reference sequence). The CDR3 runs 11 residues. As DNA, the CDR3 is TGTGCCACTTCCGTAAACAATGAGCAGTTCTTC. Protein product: CATSVNNEQFF.

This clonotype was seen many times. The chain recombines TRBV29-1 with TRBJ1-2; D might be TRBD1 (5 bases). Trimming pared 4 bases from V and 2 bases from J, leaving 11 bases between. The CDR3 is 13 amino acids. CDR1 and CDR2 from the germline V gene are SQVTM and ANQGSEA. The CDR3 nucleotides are TGCAGCGTTGGGGGACGGAACAACTATGGCTACACCTTC. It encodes CSVGGRNNYGYTF.

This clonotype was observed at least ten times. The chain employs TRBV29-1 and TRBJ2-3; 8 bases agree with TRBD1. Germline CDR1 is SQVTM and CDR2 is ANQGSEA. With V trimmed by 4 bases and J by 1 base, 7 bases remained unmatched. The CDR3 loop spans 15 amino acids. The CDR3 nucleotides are TGCAGCGTTGGAGGCAGGGGGCATGGCACAGATACGCAGTATTTT. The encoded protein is CSVGGRGHGTDTQYF.

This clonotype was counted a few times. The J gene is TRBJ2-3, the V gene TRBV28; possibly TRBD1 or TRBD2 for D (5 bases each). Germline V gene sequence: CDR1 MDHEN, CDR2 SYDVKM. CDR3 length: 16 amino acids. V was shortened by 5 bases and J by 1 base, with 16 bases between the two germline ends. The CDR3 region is CASSPPGRLGTDTQYF. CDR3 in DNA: TGTGCCAGCAGTCCGCCAGGGAGATTGGGCACAGATACGCAGTATTTT.

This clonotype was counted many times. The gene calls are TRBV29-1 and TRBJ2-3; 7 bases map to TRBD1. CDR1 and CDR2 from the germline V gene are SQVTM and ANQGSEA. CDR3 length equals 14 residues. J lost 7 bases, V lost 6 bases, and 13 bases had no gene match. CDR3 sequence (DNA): TGCAGCGTGGGTAAAGGACAGGCTTCCCATACGCAGTATTTT. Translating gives CSVGKGQASHTQYF.

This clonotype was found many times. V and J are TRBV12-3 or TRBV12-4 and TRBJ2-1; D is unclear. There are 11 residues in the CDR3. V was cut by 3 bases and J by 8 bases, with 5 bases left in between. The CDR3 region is CASSFWHEQFF. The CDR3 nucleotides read TGTGCCAGCAGTTTTTGGCATGAGCAGTTCTTC.

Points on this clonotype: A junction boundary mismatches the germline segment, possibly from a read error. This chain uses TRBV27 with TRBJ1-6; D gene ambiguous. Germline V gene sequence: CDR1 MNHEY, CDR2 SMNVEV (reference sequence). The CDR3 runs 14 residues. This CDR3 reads CASSWAQENSPFHF. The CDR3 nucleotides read TGTGCCAGCAGTTGGGCACAAGAGAATTCACCCTTCCACTTT.

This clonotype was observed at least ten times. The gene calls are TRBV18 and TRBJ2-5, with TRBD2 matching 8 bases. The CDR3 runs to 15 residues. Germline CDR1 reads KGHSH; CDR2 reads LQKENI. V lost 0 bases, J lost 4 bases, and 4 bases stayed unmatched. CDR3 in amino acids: CASSPPGTRRETQYF. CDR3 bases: TGTGCCAGCTCACCACCGGGGACTAGAAGAGAGACCCAGTACTTC.

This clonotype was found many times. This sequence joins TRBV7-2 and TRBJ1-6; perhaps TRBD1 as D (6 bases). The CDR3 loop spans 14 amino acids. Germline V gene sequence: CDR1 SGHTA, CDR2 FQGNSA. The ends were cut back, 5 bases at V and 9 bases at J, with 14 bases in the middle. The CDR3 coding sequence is TGTGCCAGCAGCGCGCAGGGGCTCGGTTCACCCCTCCACTTT. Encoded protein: CASSAQGLGSPLHF.

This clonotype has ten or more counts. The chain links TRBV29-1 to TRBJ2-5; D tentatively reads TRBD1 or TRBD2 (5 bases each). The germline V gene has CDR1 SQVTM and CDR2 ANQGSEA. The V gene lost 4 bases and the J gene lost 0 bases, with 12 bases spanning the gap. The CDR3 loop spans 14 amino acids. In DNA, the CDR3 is TGCAGCGTTGCGGGACGGGACCACCAAGAGACCCAGTACTTC. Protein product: CSVAGRDHQETQYF.

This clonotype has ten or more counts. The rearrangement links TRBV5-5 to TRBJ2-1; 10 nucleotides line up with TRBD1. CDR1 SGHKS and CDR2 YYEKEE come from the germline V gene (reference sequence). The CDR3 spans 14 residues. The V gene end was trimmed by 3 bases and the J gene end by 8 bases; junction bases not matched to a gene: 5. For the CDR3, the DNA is TGTGCCAGCAGCTGGGACAGGGGTTTTGATGAGCAGTTCTTC. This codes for CASSWDRGFDEQFF.

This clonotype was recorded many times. The CDR3 sequence: CASSHGTEASYEQYF. The CDR3 bases are TGCGCCAGCAGCCATGGGACAGAGGCTTCCTACGAGCAGTACTTC. The chain employs TRBV4-3 and TRBJ2-7; 7 bases map to TRBD1. V lost 3 bases, J lost 1 base, and 6 bases stayed unmatched. From germline, CDR1 is LGHNA and CDR2 YSLEER. This CDR3 has 15 amino acids.

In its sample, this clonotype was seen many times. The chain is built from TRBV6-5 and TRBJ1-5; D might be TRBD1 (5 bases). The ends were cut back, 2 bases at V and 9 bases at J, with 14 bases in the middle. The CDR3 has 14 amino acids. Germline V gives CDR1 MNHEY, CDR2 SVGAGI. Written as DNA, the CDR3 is TGTGCCAGCAGTTACAGGGAGGGGTCTGGGCCCCAGCATTTT. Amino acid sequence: CASSYREGSGPQHF.

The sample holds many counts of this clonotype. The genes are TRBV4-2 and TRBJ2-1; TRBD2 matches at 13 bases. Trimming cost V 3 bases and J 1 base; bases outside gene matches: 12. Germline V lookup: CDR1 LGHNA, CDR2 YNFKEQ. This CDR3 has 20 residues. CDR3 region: CASSHPTSGGATLSYNEQFF. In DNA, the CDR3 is TGTGCCAGCAGCCACCCTACTAGCGGGGGGGCCACCTTGTCCTACAATGAGCAGTTCTTC.

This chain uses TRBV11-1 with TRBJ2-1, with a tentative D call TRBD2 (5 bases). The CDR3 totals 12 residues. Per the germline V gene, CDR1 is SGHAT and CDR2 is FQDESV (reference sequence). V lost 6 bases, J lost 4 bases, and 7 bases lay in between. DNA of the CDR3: TGTGCCAGCAGGCGGGCTTACAATGAGCAGTTCTTC. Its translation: CASRRAYNEQFF. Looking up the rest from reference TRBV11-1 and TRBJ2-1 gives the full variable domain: EAEVAQSPRYKITEKSQAVAFWCDPISGHATLYWYRQILGQGPELLVQFQDESVVDDSQLPKDRFSAERLKGVDSTLKIQPAELGDSAMYLCASRRAYNEQFFGPGTRLTVL.

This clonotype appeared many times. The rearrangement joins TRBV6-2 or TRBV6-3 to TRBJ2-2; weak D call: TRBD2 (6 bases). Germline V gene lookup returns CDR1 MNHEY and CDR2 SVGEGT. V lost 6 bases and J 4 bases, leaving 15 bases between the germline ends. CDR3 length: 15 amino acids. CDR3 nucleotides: TGTGCCAGCAGAATGGGAAGACTAGTCACCGGGGAGCTGTTTTTT. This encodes CASRMGRLVTGELFF.

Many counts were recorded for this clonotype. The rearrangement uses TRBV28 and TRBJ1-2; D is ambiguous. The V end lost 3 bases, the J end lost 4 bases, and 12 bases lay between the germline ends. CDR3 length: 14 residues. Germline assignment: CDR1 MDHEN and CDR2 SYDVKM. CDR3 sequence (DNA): TGTGCCAGCAGTTTTTTCGGGAAGAGCTATGGCTACACCTTC. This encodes CASSFFGKSYGYTF.

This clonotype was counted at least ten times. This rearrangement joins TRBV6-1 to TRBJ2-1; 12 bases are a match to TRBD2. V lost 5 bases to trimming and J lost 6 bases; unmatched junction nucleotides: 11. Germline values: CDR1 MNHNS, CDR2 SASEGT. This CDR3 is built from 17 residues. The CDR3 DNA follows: TGTGCCAGCAGTCGTGTAAAGACTAGCGGGAGCTTCAATGAGCAGTTCTTC. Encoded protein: CASSRVKTSGSFNEQFF.

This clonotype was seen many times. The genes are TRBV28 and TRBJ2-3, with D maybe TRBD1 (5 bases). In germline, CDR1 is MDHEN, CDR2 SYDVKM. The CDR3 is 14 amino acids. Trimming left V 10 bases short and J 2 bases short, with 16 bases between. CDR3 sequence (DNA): TGTGCCATCCCAGGGATATACCACACAGATACGCAGTATTTT. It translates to CAIPGIYHTDTQYF. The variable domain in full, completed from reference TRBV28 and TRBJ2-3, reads DVKVTQSSRYLVKRTGEKVFLECVQDMDHENMFWYRQDPGLGLRLIYFSYDVKMKEKGDIPEGYSVSREKKERFSLILESASTNQTSMYLCAIPGIYHTDTQYFGPGTRLTVL.

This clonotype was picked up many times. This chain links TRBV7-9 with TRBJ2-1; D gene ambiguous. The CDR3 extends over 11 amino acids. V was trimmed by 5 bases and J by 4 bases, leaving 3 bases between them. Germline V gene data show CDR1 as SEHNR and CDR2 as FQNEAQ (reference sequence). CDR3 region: CASSIYNEQFF. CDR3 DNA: TGTGCCAGCAGCATATACAATGAGCAGTTCTTC.

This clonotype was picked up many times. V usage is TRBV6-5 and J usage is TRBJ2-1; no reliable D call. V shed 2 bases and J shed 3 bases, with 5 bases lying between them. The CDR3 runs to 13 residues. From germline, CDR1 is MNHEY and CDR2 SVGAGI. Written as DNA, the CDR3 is TGTGCCAGCAGTTACACTCTCTACAATGAGCAGTTCTTC. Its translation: CASSYTLYNEQFF.

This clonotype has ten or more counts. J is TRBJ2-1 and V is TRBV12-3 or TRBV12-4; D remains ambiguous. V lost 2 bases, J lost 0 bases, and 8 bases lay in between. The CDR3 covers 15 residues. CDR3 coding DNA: TGTGCCAGCAGTTTATTCCCGAGCTCCTACAATGAGCAGTTCTTC. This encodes CASSLFPSSYNEQFF.

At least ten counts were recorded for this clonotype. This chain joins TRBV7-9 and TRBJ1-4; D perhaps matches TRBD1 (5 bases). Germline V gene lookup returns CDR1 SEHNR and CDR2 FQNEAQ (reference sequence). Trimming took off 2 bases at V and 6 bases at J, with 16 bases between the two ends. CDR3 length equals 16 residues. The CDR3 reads CASSLWNWGGDEKLFF. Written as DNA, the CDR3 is TGTGCCAGCAGCTTATGGAACTGGGGCGGGGATGAAAAACTGTTTTTT.

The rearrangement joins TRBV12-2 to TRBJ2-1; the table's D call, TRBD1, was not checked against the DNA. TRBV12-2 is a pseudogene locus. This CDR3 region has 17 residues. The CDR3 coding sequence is TGTGCAAGTCTCTTAGTAGAAACAGGGGGCTTAGGGAATGAGCAGTTCTTC. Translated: CASLLVETGGLGNEQFF.

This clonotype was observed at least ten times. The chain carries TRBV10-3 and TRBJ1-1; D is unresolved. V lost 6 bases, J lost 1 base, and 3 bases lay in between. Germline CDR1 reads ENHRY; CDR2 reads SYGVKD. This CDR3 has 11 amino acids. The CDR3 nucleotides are TGTGCCATCAGAGAGAACACTGAAGCTTTCTTT. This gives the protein CAIRENTEAFF.

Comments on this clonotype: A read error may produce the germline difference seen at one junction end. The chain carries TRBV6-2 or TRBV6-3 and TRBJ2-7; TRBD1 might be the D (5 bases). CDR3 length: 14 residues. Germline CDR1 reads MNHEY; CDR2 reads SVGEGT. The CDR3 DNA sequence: TGTGCCAGCAGTTACAGGGGTAGATCCTACGAGCAGTGCTTC. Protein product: CASSYRGRSYEQCF.

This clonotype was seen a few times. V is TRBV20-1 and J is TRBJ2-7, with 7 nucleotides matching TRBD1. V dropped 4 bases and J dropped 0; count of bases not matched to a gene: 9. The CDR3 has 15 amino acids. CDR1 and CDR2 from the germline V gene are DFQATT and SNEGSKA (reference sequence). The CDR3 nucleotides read TGCAGTGCTAAACCTGGACAGGACAGCTCCTACGAGCAGTACTTC. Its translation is CSAKPGQDSSYEQYF.

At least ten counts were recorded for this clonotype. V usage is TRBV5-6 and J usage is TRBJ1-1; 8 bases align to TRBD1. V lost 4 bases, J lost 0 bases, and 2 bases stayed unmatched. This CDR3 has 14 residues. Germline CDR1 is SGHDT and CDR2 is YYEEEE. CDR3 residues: CASSAGGMNTEAFF. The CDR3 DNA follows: TGTGCCAGCAGCGCAGGGGGCATGAACACTGAAGCTTTCTTT.

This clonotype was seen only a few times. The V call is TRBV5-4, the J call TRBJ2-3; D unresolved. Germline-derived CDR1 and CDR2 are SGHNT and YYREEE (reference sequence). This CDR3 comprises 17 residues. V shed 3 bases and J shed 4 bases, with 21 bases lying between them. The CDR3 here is CASSSDWPGRNPDTQYF. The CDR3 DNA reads TGTGCCAGCAGCTCAGACTGGCCCGGTAGGAACCCAGATACGCAGTATTTT.